This TCR beta chain emerged from a study of chemoradiotherapy in HPV16-positive cancers. About the study: Candidate HPV-specific clones and shared TCR motifs came from a couple of HPV16-positive patients.

Over chemoradiotherapy, repertoires were sampled more than once. CDR1 is LNHDA, CDR2 SQIVND, per germline (reference sequence). The CDR3 has 13 residues. V lost 5 bases and J lost 4, with 9 bases in between. The method was immunoSEQ multiplex PCR; TCRdb's version includes in-frame clones alone and lacks a portion of them. This repertoire shows some 2,500 clones, more than 70% found once; its top ten account for approximately 9.1%. Notes on this clone: Its antigen is not known.

Study conclusions and caveats: Only a couple of HPV16-positive patients supplied the functional HPV-specificity definition. During treatment, candidate HPV-specific clones and E7-related motifs expanded in tumor.

The chain has TRBV19 and TRBJ1-5; D is unresolved. Here the sequenced sample was tumor tissue, taken from a patient who underwent chemoradiotherapy. This TCR was recovered from a human donor with HPV-associated anogenital cancer. This chain's CDR3 is CASSGNRNQPQHF. CDR3 coding DNA: TGTGCCAGTAGTGGGAACCGGAATCAGCCCCAGCATTTT.